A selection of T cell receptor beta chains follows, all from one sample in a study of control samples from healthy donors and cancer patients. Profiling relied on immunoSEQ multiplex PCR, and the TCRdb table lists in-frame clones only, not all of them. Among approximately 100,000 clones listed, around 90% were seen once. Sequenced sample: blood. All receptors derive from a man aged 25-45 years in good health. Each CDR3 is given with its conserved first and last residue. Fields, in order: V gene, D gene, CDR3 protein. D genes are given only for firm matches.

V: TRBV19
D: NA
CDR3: CASRLVPGELFF

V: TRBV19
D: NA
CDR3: CASSPQDYGYTF

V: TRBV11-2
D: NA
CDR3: CASSLDRQEFYEQYF

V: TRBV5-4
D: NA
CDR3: CASSPDRSSGANVLTF

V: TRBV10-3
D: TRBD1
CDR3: CAISEIAGQGFIDEQYF

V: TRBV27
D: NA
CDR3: CASSRLNLGNEQFF

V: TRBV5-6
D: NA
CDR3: CASSLVARDSNEQFF

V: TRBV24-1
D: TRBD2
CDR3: CATSDFGLAGGKSSYNEQFF

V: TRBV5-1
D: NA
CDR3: CASSFNGADEQYF

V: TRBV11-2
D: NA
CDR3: CASSLDRVDGYTF

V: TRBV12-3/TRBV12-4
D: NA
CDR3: CASKQGPKQYF

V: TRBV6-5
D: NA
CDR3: CASSFTGTLQETQYF

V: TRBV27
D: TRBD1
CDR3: CASGGTGSSYEQYF

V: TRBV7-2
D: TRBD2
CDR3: CASSLMGGPYEQYF

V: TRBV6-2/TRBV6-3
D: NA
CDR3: CASSYTWGAGQPQHF

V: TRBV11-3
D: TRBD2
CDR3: CASSHTPGGDGGTQYF

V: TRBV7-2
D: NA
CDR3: CASSLVEGGNSPLHF

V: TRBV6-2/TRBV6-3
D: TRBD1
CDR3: CASSFGQGGEKLFF

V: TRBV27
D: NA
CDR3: CASSDNHRVQYF

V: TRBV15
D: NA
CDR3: CASTGQGTDTQYF

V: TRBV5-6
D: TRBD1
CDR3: CASSYRQGNTEAFF

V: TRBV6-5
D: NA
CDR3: CASTNGVYEQYF

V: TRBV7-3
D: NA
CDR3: CASSLTRGNEQFF

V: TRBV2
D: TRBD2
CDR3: CASSERSGSFGNEQFF

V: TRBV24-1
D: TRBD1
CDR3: CATSGRGRIGELFF

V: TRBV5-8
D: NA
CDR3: CASGSFTEAFF

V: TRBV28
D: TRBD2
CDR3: CASSSRTSGLSYNEQFF

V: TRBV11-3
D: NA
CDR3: CASSLTHYEQYF

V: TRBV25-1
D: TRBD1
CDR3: CASSDSPDRVETQYF

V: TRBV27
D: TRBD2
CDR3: CASSPLESGGEQFF

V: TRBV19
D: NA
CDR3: CASTTKRDSETQYF

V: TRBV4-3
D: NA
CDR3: CASSQEGTKFYNEQFF

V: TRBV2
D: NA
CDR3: CASSARGSLGQPQHF

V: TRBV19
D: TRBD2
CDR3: CASKGPGTSGTPSYNEQFF

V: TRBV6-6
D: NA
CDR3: CASRSDRKPDTQYF

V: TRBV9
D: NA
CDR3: CASSPRVTDTQYF

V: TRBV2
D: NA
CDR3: CASSIQVTYNSPLHF

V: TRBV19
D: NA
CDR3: CASSIGGGADYEQYF

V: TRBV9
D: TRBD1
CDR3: CASSVGRQGGEKLFF

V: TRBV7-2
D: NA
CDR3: CASSLGMDGGKYYEWQYF

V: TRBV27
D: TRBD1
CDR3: CASSSMTGGRVLYTEAFF

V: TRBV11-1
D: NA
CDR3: CASSLGPYQPQHF

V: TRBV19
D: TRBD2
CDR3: CASSRGTSGSWQYF

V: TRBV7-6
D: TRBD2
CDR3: CASSARLAGSTDTQYF

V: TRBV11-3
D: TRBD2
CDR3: CASRSSSGITDTQYF

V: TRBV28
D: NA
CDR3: CASSSPGGGDTEAFF

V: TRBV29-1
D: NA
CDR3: CSLTQGMNTEAFF

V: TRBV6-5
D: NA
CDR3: CASRGAEGDAFF